Below are 13 T cell receptor beta chains sequenced from a single sample in a study of T-cell memory formation after mild COVID-19. TCRdb reanalysed the 5' RACE reads using MiXCR and keeps one entry per CDR3 protein. Of about 250,000 distinct CDR3 sequences in the sample, over 15% were seen once. The sample comprised PBMCs or a T cell subset sorted from them (not recorded which). The origin of the receptors is an adult woman who had mild COVID-19 (a few samples of this study predate the infection). Cell type and time point are not known.

This CDR3 is CASSVTGRGNTGELFF. The DNA for the CDR3 is TGTGCCAGCAGCGTAACAGGCAGGGGGAACACCGGGGAGCTGTTTTTT. The rearrangement joins TRBV9 to TRBJ2-2, with a tentative D call TRBD1 (6 bases). Germline values: CDR1 SGDLS, CDR2 YYNGEE. This CDR3 has 16 amino acids. V lost 1 base and J 1 base, leaving 11 bases between the germline ends.

The rearrangement joins TRBV6-5 to TRBJ2-7; 7 bases line up with TRBD1. CDR1 is MNHEY, CDR2 SVGAGI, per germline. V was clipped by 6 bases and J by 5 bases; unmatched bases: 7. The CDR3 runs to 13 residues. The CDR3 sequence is CASRFTGANEQYF. CDR3 coding DNA: TGTGCCAGCAGGTTCACAGGGGCCAACGAGCAGTACTTC.

This clonotype was observed a handful of times. The chain uses TRBV7-9 and TRBJ1-5; unclear D gene. The CDR3 consists of 13 residues. V lost 1 base, J lost 6 bases, and 7 bases lay in between. Germline-derived CDR1 and CDR2 are SEHNR and FQNEAQ (reference sequence). CDR3 nucleotides: TGTGCCAGCAGCTTAGGGGGAGTTCAGCCCCAGCATTTT. Protein: CASSLGGVQPQHF.

V and J are TRBV7-9 and TRBJ1-6, with 7 bases aligning to TRBD1. The junction had 6 bases not matched to a gene; V was cut back by 9 bases and J by 7 bases. Germline values: CDR1 SEHNR, CDR2 FQNEAQ (reference sequence). The CDR3 spans 13 residues. CDR3 sequence: CARQTDRNSPLHF. The CDR3 coding sequence is TGTGCCAGGCAAACGGACAGGAATTCACCCCTCCACTTT.

This clonotype turned up a few times. J is TRBJ2-7 and V is TRBV20-1; 11 nucleotides agree with TRBD1. The CDR3 is 14 amino acids. Trimming removed 5 bases from V and 5 bases from J; junction bases left unmatched: 8. Germline V gene data show CDR1 as DFQATT and CDR2 as SNEGSKA (reference sequence). Written as DNA, the CDR3 is TGCAGTGCTCGCGGCGGACAGGGGGCGGACGAGCAGTACTTC. As protein: CSARGGQGADEQYF.

CDR3 region: CASSKKGGNQPQHF. The CDR3 DNA is TGTGCCAGCAGCAAGAAAGGGGGCAATCAGCCCCAGCATTTT. This chain links TRBV12-3 or TRBV12-4 with TRBJ1-5, with TRBD1 as a possible D gene (5 bases). This CDR3 is built from 14 residues. The germline V and J ends were trimmed by 6 bases and 2 bases, with 11 bases remaining between them.

This clonotype has more than one count but fewer than ten. V gene TRBV11-2 combines with J gene TRBJ2-1, with D tentatively TRBD1 (6 bases). The CDR3 is made up of 17 amino acids. CDR1 is SGHAT and CDR2 is FQNNGV in the germline V gene. V was clipped by 5 bases and J by 0 bases, with 17 bases between them. The CDR3: CASSTLRQESSYNEQFF. The DNA for the CDR3 is TGTGCCAGCAGCACCTTACGACAGGAAAGCTCCTACAATGAGCAGTTCTTC.

In this sample, this clonotype turned up once. The J gene is TRBJ2-3, the V gene TRBV4-1; the D gene is possibly TRBD2 (6 bases). V was pared by 1 base and J by 0 bases, with 11 bases between. Germline-derived CDR1 and CDR2 are MGHRA and YSYEKL. The CDR3 covers 16 residues. The CDR3 bases are TGCGCCAGCAGCCAAGGATACGGGACTAGCACAGATACGCAGTATTTT. It is translated as CASSQGYGTSTDTQYF.

The chain is built from TRBV7-9 and TRBJ2-3, with D possibly matching TRBD2 (6 bases). Trimming removed 8 bases at V and 2 bases at J, with 8 bases between. Germline CDR1 SEHNR, CDR2 FQNEAQ (reference sequence). CDR3 length equals 12 residues. The CDR3 protein is CASGGNTDTQYF. CDR3 bases: TGTGCCAGCGGGGGGAACACAGATACGCAGTATTTT.

The CDR3 DNA is TGTGCCACCAGCAGAGAGGGCGGACGTTCCATGGGGACCCAGTACTTC. Protein: CATSREGGRSMGTQYF. The rearrangement uses TRBV15 and TRBJ2-5; D is ambiguous. Germline CDR1 and CDR2: LNHNV and YYDKDF (reference sequence). With 0 bases removed from V and 7 bases from J, the gap between germline ends came to 18 bases. The CDR3 spans 16 residues.

This clonotype was counted between two and nine times. The V call is TRBV20-1, the J call TRBJ1-5, with 9 nucleotides matching TRBD1. The CDR3 loop spans 15 amino acids. The V gene's germline CDR1 is DFQATT and CDR2 SNEGSKA (reference sequence). The V gene end was trimmed by 6 bases and the J gene end by 6 bases; junction bases not matched to a gene: 12. The CDR3 here is CSANAIQGASQPQHF. The CDR3 nucleotides read TGCAGTGCGAACGCTATACAGGGGGCCTCTCAGCCCCAGCATTTT.

The V gene is TRBV7-8, the J gene TRBJ2-2; 13 bases agree with TRBD2. The CDR3 sequence is 18 residues long. Germline V CDR1 and CDR2: SGHVS, FQNEAQ. V lost 2 bases to trimming and J lost 4 bases; unmatched junction nucleotides: 7. CDR3 sequence (DNA): TGTGCCAGCAGCTTAACTAGCGGGGGGGCGAGGGCCACCGGGGAGCTGTTTTTT. It is translated as CASSLTSGGARATGELFF. The variable domain in full, completed from reference TRBV7-8 and TRBJ2-2, reads GAGVSQSPRYKVAKRGQDVALRCDPISGHVSLFWYQQALGQGPEFLTYFQNEAQLDKSGLPSDRFFAERPEGSVSTLKIQRTQQEDSAVYLCASSLTSGGARATGELFFGEGSRLTVL.

The chain combines TRBV30 with TRBJ2-7; 7 nucleotides line up with TRBD1. V dropped 3 bases and J dropped 2; count of bases not matched to a gene: 13. Germline loops: CDR1 GTSNPN, CDR2 SVGIG (reference sequence). The length of the CDR3 is 16 residues. In nucleotides, the CDR3 is TGTGCCTGGAGGAGAAGAGGTGCAGGGGGAGCCTACGAGCAGTACTTC. This translates into CAWRRRGAGGAYEQYF.